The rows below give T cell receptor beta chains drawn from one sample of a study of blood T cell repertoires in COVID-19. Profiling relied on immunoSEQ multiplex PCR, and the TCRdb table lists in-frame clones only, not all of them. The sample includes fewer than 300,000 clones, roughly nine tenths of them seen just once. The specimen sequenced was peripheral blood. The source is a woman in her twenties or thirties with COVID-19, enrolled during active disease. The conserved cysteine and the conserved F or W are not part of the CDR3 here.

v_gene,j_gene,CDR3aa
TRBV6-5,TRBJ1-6,ASSTSSSYNSPLH
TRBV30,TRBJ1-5,AWSVRGSNQPQH
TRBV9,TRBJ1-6,ASSVEREGGSPLH
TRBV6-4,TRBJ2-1,ASSDSGLAGQEEQF
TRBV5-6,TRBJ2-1,ASKSYGNNEQF
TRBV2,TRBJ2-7,ASSEGRVYEQY
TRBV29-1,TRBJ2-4,SGLAVNVQY
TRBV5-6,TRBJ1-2,ASLGANQVGGYT
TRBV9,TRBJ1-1,ASSVRGSTEAF
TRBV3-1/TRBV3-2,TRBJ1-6,ASSQVAGDNSPLH
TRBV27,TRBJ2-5,ASSFPGVQTQY
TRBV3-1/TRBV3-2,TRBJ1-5,ASSQAGQPQH
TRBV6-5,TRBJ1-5,ASSRGTGEQPQH